These 28 T cell receptor beta chains were all obtained from the same sample, sequenced in a study of human T cells and chemical hapten exposure. TCRdb independently ran MiXCR on the RACE reads; one entry per CDR3 protein. The sample yields 40,000 or so distinct CDR3 sequences, roughly 9% seen once. The time point is: patch test 2, 6 weeks after DPC sensitization. Regarding treatment: therapeutic diphenylcyclopropenone sensitization with weekly scalp DPC. Unfractionated whole blood was the source from which total RNA was extracted. This specimen was whole blood, taken in connection with sensitization to the hapten diphenylcyclopropenone (DPC). The receptors were sampled from a woman aged 30 to 39 with alopecia areata. Some clones in this sample may be carry-over from other donors' samples.

This clonotype was detected ten times or more. This chain links TRBV9 with TRBJ2-5; a possible D gene is TRBD2 (6 bases). The CDR3 spans 15 residues. The V and J ends lost 3 bases and 0 bases respectively, with 12 bases between them. Germline-derived CDR1 and CDR2 are SGDLS and YYNGEE. The CDR3 DNA reads TGTGCCAGCAGCGACCGGGACTGGTACCAAGAGACCCAGTACTTC. Encoded protein: CASSDRDWYQETQYF.

A few counts support this clonotype. One end of the junction is discordant with germline, which a read error may explain. The V and J genes are TRBV11-2 and TRBJ2-5, with D possibly matching TRBD1 (5 bases). Germline V gene sequence: CDR1 SGHAT, CDR2 FQNNGV. This CDR3 has 14 amino acids. The CDR3 loop reads CASSTRVGQDTQYF. In DNA, the CDR3 is TGTGCCAGCAGCACCCGGGTTGGACAAGATACCCAGTACTTC.

This clonotype was observed a few times. The chain is built from TRBV6-2 or TRBV6-3 and TRBJ2-5; 8 nucleotides align to TRBD2. V trimming: 1 base; J trimming: 9 bases; junction bases outside the gene matches: 13. The CDR3 has 16 amino acids. From germline, CDR1 is MNHEY and CDR2 SVGEGT. The CDR3 sequence is CASSYYQRSGGPSQYF. Written as DNA, the CDR3 is TGTGCCAGCAGTTACTATCAACGGAGCGGGGGCCCTTCCCAGTACTTC.

The chain joins TRBV27 to TRBJ1-5; the D is unclear. V was pared by 3 bases and J by 4 bases, with 7 bases between. The germline V gene encodes CDR1 MNHEY and CDR2 SMNVEV (reference sequence). The CDR3 has 13 amino acids. The CDR3 spells CASSFRRNQPQHF. CDR3 bases: TGTGCCAGCAGTTTCCGACGTAATCAGCCCCAGCATTTT.

This clonotype appeared many times. V gene TRBV24-1 combines with J gene TRBJ2-5, with 12 bases lining up with TRBD2. CDR3 size: 19 residues. Looked up from germline, CDR1 is KGHDR and CDR2 is SFDVKD. The V and J ends lost 3 bases and 3 bases, in that order; junction bases with no gene match: 13. This CDR3 reads CATSDPSPASSGGEETQYF. DNA for the CDR3: TGTGCCACCAGTGATCCTAGCCCAGCTTCTAGCGGGGGGGAAGAGACCCAGTACTTC.

In its sample, this clonotype was seen many times. This chain uses TRBV7-8 with TRBJ1-1; D is uncertain. Germline V CDR1 and CDR2: SGHVS, FQNEAQ. The V end lost 1 base, the J end lost 1 base, and 4 bases lay between the germline ends. The CDR3 is made up of 13 amino acids. The CDR3: CASSLDPNTEAFF. The CDR3 DNA follows: TGTGCCAGCAGCTTAGATCCGAACACTGAAGCTTTCTTT.

CDR3: CASSIGQKETQYF. CDR3 in DNA: TGTGCCAGCAGTATCGGACAGAAAGAGACCCAGTACTTC. This sequence joins TRBV2 and TRBJ2-5; D is perhaps TRBD1 (6 bases). Trimming removed 5 bases from V and 3 bases from J, with 10 bases in between. Per the germline V gene, CDR1 is SNHLY and CDR2 is FYNNEI. This CDR3 has 13 amino acids.

V is TRBV5-1 and J is TRBJ2-7; D uncertain. Germline CDR1 reads SGHRS; CDR2 reads YFSETQ. V was cut by 3 bases and J by 4 bases, with 11 bases left in between. The CDR3 loop spans 13 amino acids. CDR3 protein: CASSSITEYEQYF. CDR3 nucleotides: TGCGCCAGCAGCTCTATAACTGAATACGAGCAGTACTTC.

This clonotype was counted at least ten times. V gene TRBV11-2 combines with J gene TRBJ2-1, with TRBD1 matching 7 bases. This CDR3 has 14 amino acids. V was pared by 5 bases and J by 9 bases, with 10 bases of the junction left unmatched. CDR1 and CDR2 (germline): SGHAT, FQNNGV. The CDR3 sequence is CASSLTNYRGEQFF. The CDR3 coding sequence is TGTGCCAGCAGCCTAACCAACTACAGGGGTGAGCAGTTCTTC.

There are many counts of this clonotype. V usage is TRBV7-2 and J usage is TRBJ2-3; 12 bases are a match to TRBD2. CDR3 length equals 19 residues. From germline, CDR1 is SGHTA and CDR2 FQGNSA. With V trimmed by 0 bases and J by 2 bases, 9 bases remained unmatched. The CDR3 DNA follows: TGTGCCAGCAGCTTAGCCAAAACTAGCGGGGGGTACCTCACAGATACGCAGTATTTT. Encoded protein: CASSLAKTSGGYLTDTQYF. The full variable domain, its missing parts supplied by reference TRBV7-2 and TRBJ2-3, is GAGVSQSPSNKVTEKGKDVELRCDPISGHTALYWYRQSLGQGLEFLIYFQGNSAPDKSGLPSDRFSAERTGGSVSTLTIQRTQQEDSAVYLCASSLAKTSGGYLTDTQYFGPGTRLTVL.

The J gene is TRBJ2-4, the V gene TRBV27; D is ambiguous. This CDR3 region has 15 residues. V shed 3 bases and J shed 3 bases, with 12 bases lying between them. Per the germline V gene, CDR1 is MNHEY and CDR2 is SMNVEV (reference sequence). CDR3 protein: CASSFVGSGKNIQYF. The CDR3 DNA is TGTGCCAGCAGTTTCGTAGGGTCCGGCAAAAACATTCAGTACTTC.

This clonotype showed up many times. V gene TRBV20-1 combines with J gene TRBJ2-2, with unresolved D. There are 12 residues in the CDR3. CDR1 and CDR2 from the germline V gene are DFQATT and SNEGSKA (reference sequence). Trimming took 4 bases from V and 10 from J, leaving 13 bases between them. The CDR3, as DNA: TGCAGTGCTAAACTTTCGGAAATGGAGCTGTTTTTT. Its translation: CSAKLSEMELFF.

This clonotype was detected a few times. This chain joins TRBV6-1 and TRBJ2-7, with D uncertain. V lost 7 bases and J lost 1, with 14 bases in between. The CDR3 totals 14 residues. Germline CDR1 is MNHNS and CDR2 is SASEGT. CDR3 protein: CASTESPESYEQYF. The CDR3 nucleotides are TGTGCCAGCACCGAGTCCCCAGAGTCCTACGAGCAGTACTTC.

This clonotype was recorded at least ten times. This CDR3 reads CASSPMMYNEQFF. The CDR3 DNA reads TGTGCCAGCTCACCAATGATGTACAATGAGCAGTTCTTC. The genes are TRBV18 and TRBJ2-1; D unclear. Trimming removed 2 bases at V and 4 bases at J, with 6 bases between. The germline V gene has CDR1 KGHSH and CDR2 LQKENI. This CDR3 has 13 residues.

In its sample, this clonotype was seen a few times. V and J are TRBV7-2 and TRBJ2-7, with 9 bases lining up with TRBD1. The germline CDR1 and CDR2 sequences are SGHTA and FQGNSA. This CDR3 region has 13 residues. With V trimmed by 5 bases and J by 7 bases, 6 bases remained unmatched. The CDR3 region is CASSARDRDEQYF. DNA for the CDR3: TGTGCCAGCAGCGCTCGGGACAGGGATGAGCAGTACTTC.

This clonotype occurred many times. The CDR3: CSVTLTGGGNQPQHF. DNA of the CDR3: TGCAGCGTCACACTCACAGGGGGGGGCAATCAGCCCCAGCATTTT. This chain connects TRBV29-1 to TRBJ1-5; 8 bases agree with TRBD1. Trimming took 6 bases from V and 2 from J; bases not matched to a gene: 9. Germline lookup yields CDR1 SQVTM and CDR2 ANQGSEA. The CDR3 length is 15 residues.

The chain carries TRBV5-1 and TRBJ2-2, with 10 positions matching TRBD2. V lost 5 bases, J lost 5 bases, and 3 bases stayed unmatched. The CDR3 runs to 14 residues. In germline, CDR1 is SGHRS, CDR2 YFSETQ. The DNA for the CDR3 is TGCGCCAGCAGTGGACTAGCGGTTACCGGGGAGCTGTTTTTT. This gives the protein CASSGLAVTGELFF.

This clonotype was detected once. J is TRBJ1-6 and V is TRBV9, with a tentative D call TRBD1 (5 bases). The CDR3 length is 14 residues. V lost 3 bases and J lost 10, with 14 bases in between. The germline V gene encodes CDR1 SGDLS and CDR2 YYNGEE. The CDR3 protein is CASSGRGLPSPLHF. Here the CDR3 DNA reads TGTGCCAGCAGCGGACGGGGACTGCCCTCACCCCTCCACTTT.

The chain links TRBV28 to TRBJ1-5; D remains unclear. V lost 8 bases, J lost 3 bases, and 14 bases lay in between. Germline V gives CDR1 MDHEN, CDR2 SYDVKM. This CDR3 spans 14 amino acids. CDR3: CASERPVLNQPQHF. Written as DNA, the CDR3 is TGTGCCAGCGAACGTCCCGTTCTCAATCAGCCCCAGCATTTT.

Many counts were recorded for this clonotype. The chain employs TRBV14 and TRBJ2-7; 7 nucleotides align to TRBD1. The V gene end was trimmed by 4 bases and the J gene end by 2 bases; junction bases not matched to a gene: 8. Per germline, CDR1 SGHDN and CDR2 FVKESK. The CDR3 length is 15 residues. The DNA for the CDR3 is TGTGCCAGCAGCCCCCTTAGGACAGGACCCTACGAGCAGTACTTC. Translated, it gives CASSPLRTGPYEQYF.

This chain uses TRBV20-1 with TRBJ1-6; D is ambiguous. CDR1 is DFQATT, CDR2 SNEGSKA, per germline (reference sequence). V lost 2 bases, J lost 5 bases, and 10 bases lay in between. The CDR3 extends over 14 amino acids. As DNA, the CDR3 is TGCAGTGCTAGATGGGCTTTGGATAATTCACCCCTCCACTTT. Its protein product is CSARWALDNSPLHF.

This clonotype has a count of ten or more. The chain employs TRBV12-3 or TRBV12-4 and TRBJ1-1; D is uncertain. The CDR3 is 13 amino acids. Trimming cost V 7 bases and J 0 bases, with 9 bases left between them. The CDR3 loop reads CASTRWVNTEAFF. For the CDR3, the DNA is TGTGCCAGCACCCGGTGGGTGAACACTGAAGCTTTCTTT.

This clonotype was counted many times. The genes are TRBV6-5 and TRBJ2-7, with D possibly matching TRBD1 (5 bases). This CDR3 contains 13 residues. Looked up from germline, CDR1 is MNHEY and CDR2 is SVGAGI. The V end lost 10 bases, the J end lost 4 bases, and 17 bases lay between the germline ends. CDR3 sequence (DNA): TGTGCCACCACCCCCCCAGGGCGGTACGAGCAGTACTTC. Protein product: CATTPPGRYEQYF.

The chain uses TRBV7-3 and TRBJ1-2; 7 positions agree with TRBD1. There are 14 residues in the CDR3. After removal of 4 bases from V and 13 bases from J, the junction contained 15 bases not matched to a gene. Germline V gene lookup returns CDR1 SGHTA and CDR2 FQGTGA. The CDR3, as DNA: TGTGCCAGCAGCTCAGCCGGGACAGTCGTGTTCGGCACCTTC. Translating it yields CASSSAGTVVFGTF.

This clonotype was seen only a few times. The V and J genes are TRBV6-5 and TRBJ2-5; 12 bases line up with TRBD2. V dropped 0 bases and J dropped 1; count of bases not matched to a gene: 0. This CDR3 spans 16 amino acids. The germline V gene encodes CDR1 MNHEY and CDR2 SVGAGI. DNA for the CDR3: TGTGCCAGCAGTTACTCGACTAGCGGGGGCCAAGAGACCCAGTACTTC. Translated: CASSYSTSGGQETQYF.

This clonotype has ten or more counts. The chain carries TRBV27 and TRBJ2-5; weak D call: TRBD1 (6 bases). Trimming took off 0 bases at V and 4 bases at J, with 18 bases between the two ends. The CDR3 is made up of 17 amino acids. Germline-derived CDR1 and CDR2 are MNHEY and SMNVEV (reference sequence). CDR3 sequence: CASSLSPYRARGETQYF. DNA for the CDR3: TGTGCCAGCAGTTTATCCCCGTACAGGGCTCGGGGAGAGACCCAGTACTTC.

This clonotype has ten or more counts. The chain has TRBV29-1 and TRBJ1-1; no definite D call. CDR3 length equals 15 residues. V dropped 6 bases and J dropped 1 base, with 18 bases sitting between them. Per germline, CDR1 SQVTM and CDR2 ANQGSEA. CDR3 sequence reads: CSVHDTGLANTEAFF. The DNA of the CDR3 is TGCAGCGTACACGACACGGGGTTGGCGAACACTGAAGCTTTCTTT.

This clonotype was found a few times. The chain combines TRBV7-2 with TRBJ1-1; possible D gene TRBD1, 6 bases. Germline lookup yields CDR1 SGHTA and CDR2 FQGNSA. V was shortened by 3 bases and J by 4 bases, with 9 bases between the two germline ends. The CDR3 is made up of 13 amino acids. This chain's CDR3 is CASSFQGSTEAFF. CDR3 sequence (DNA): TGTGCCAGCAGCTTCCAGGGGAGCACTGAAGCTTTCTTT.